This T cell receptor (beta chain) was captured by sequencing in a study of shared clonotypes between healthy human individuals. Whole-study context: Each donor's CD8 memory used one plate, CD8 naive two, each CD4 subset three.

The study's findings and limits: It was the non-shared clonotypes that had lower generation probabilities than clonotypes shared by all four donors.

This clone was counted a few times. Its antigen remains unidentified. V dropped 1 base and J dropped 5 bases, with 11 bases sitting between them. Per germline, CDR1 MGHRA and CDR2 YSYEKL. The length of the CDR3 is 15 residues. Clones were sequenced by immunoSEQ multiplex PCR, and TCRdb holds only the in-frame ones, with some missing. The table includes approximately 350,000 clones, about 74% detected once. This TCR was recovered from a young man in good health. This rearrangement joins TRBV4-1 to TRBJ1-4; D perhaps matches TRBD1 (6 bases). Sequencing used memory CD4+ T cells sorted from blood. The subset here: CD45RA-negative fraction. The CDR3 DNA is TGCGCCAGCAGCCAAGTACAGGGAGGGAATGAAAAACTGTTTTTT. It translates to CASSQVQGGNEKLFF.